These 19 T cell receptor beta chains originate from one sample sequenced in a study of T-cell reconstitution after alpha-beta-depleted transplantation in children. Molecular barcoding with unique molecular identifiers was used for the TCRbeta library. A single record per CDR3 protein comes from TCRdb applying MiXCR to the PCR reads. The profile shows roughly 500,000 distinct CDR3 sequences, about 17% of them singletons. The sequencing used PBMCs from the stem cell graft donor, collected from the stem cell graft. The source is a human donor who donated a stem cell graft to a child with acute lymphoblastic leukemia.

This clonotype was observed a few times. The chain employs TRBV20-1 and TRBJ2-5; TRBD1 matches at 9 bases. V lost 4 bases, J lost 3 bases, and 9 bases stayed unmatched. From germline, CDR1 is DFQATT and CDR2 SNEGSKA (reference sequence). The length of the CDR3 is 15 residues. CDR3 bases: TGCAGTGCTACCCCGGACAGGGGTTGGGAAGAGACCCAGTACTTC. Protein: CSATPDRGWEETQYF.

This clonotype was seen repeatedly, ten times or more. In DNA form, the CDR3 reads TGCAGTGCTGACCTGGACAGGGCGGGCACTGAAGCTTTCTTT. Amino acid sequence: CSADLDRAGTEAFF. This chain uses TRBV20-1 with TRBJ1-1; 8 bases fit TRBD1. The V gene's germline CDR1 is DFQATT and CDR2 SNEGSKA (reference sequence). The V gene end was trimmed by 5 bases and the J gene end by 4 bases; junction bases not matched to a gene: 9. This CDR3 spans 14 amino acids.

The table lists this clonotype with a few counts. The chain links TRBV5-1 to TRBJ2-2; 9 bases agree with TRBD1. CDR1 and CDR2 (germline): SGHRS, YFSETQ. The CDR3 totals 14 residues. V lost 3 bases, J lost 8 bases, and 5 bases stayed unmatched. The CDR3 loop reads CASSYTGGPGELFF. CDR3 nucleotides: TGCGCCAGCAGCTACACAGGGGGCCCGGGGGAGCTGTTTTTT.

This clonotype turned up a few times. CDR3 DNA: TGTGCCAGCAGCTTAGGAGGAACCCAACGGCCCCAGCATTTT. This encodes CASSLGGTQRPQHF. The rearrangement joins TRBV7-9 to TRBJ1-5; D unresolved. Germline V lookup: CDR1 SEHNR, CDR2 FQNEAQ (reference sequence). The CDR3 runs 14 residues. V was shortened by 1 base and J by 9 bases, with 13 bases between the two germline ends.

This clonotype was detected a few times. This chain uses TRBV29-1 with TRBJ2-5, with 7 bases identical to TRBD1. This CDR3 comprises 13 residues. Germline-derived CDR1 and CDR2 are SQVTM and ANQGSEA. The J segment lost 4 bases and the V segment lost 6 bases, leaving 8 bases of the junction unmatched. CDR3 in DNA: TGCAGCGTAGACGGACAGGTGGGAGAGACCCAGTACTTC. Translating it yields CSVDGQVGETQYF.

V and J are TRBV5-1 and TRBJ1-4; 7 bases agree with TRBD1. V trimming: 4 bases; J trimming: 7 bases; junction bases outside the gene matches: 10. Germline CDR1 and CDR2: SGHRS and YFSETQ. There are 15 residues in the CDR3. The CDR3, as DNA: TGCGCCAGCAGCCCCAACAGGGGCCGAGGTGAAAAACTGTTTTTT. Its translation is CASSPNRGRGEKLFF.

This clonotype was recorded a few times. The chain recombines TRBV5-1 with TRBJ1-5; no definite D call. Trimming removed 0 bases at V and 2 bases at J, with 9 bases between. Per the germline V gene, CDR1 is SGHRS and CDR2 is YFSETQ. There are 15 residues in the CDR3. The DNA for the CDR3 is TGCGCCAGCAGCTTGGGGGGTATTGGCAATCAGCCCCAGCATTTT. This translates into CASSLGGIGNQPQHF. Drawing the rest from reference TRBV5-1 and TRBJ1-5, the complete variable domain is KAGVTQTPRYLIKTRGQQVTLSCSPISGHRSVSWYQQTPGQGLQFLFEYFSETQRNKGNFPGRFSGRQFSNSRSEMNVSTLELGDSALYLCASSLGGIGNQPQHFGDGTRLSIL.

This clonotype appeared once. This chain joins TRBV7-6 and TRBJ2-2; D ambiguous. Germline CDR1 and CDR2: SGHVS and FNYEAQ. Trimming shortened V by 5 bases and J by 5 bases, and 18 bases separated the two germline ends. The CDR3 spans 16 residues. CDR3: CASSAQVAVSTGELFF. The DNA of the CDR3 is TGTGCCAGCAGCGCCCAGGTGGCTGTGAGTACCGGGGAGCTGTTTTTT.

This clonotype occurred a few times. The chain links TRBV5-1 to TRBJ2-1; no definite D call. The CDR3 runs to 17 residues. The V end was cut by 0 bases, the J end by 0 bases, with 13 bases between. Germline CDR1 reads SGHRS; CDR2 reads YFSETQ. CDR3 protein: CASSLAVGNPSYNEQFF. The CDR3 DNA reads as TGCGCCAGCAGCTTGGCCGTAGGGAACCCCTCCTACAATGAGCAGTTCTTC.

The table lists this clonotype with a few counts. This chain connects TRBV7-2 to TRBJ1-2, with TRBD1 identical over 8 bases. Germline CDR1 and CDR2: SGHTA and FQGNSA. This CDR3 spans 14 amino acids. J lost 3 bases, V lost 0 bases, and 0 bases had no gene match. The DNA of the CDR3 is TGTGCCAGCAGCTTAGCGGACAGGGACTATGGCTACACCTTC. Its translation: CASSLADRDYGYTF.

The chain recombines TRBV27 with TRBJ2-2, with 8 positions matching TRBD2. The germline V gene encodes CDR1 MNHEY and CDR2 SMNVEV (reference sequence). The CDR3 extends over 21 amino acids. With V trimmed by 3 bases and J by 5 bases, 23 bases remained unmatched. The DNA of the CDR3 is TGTGCCAGCAGTTTCATATCTTCGAGTAATCCGGGGGGGTTTCGGACCGGGGAGCTGTTTTTT. This codes for CASSFISSSNPGGFRTGELFF.

The chain joins TRBV12-3 or TRBV12-4 to TRBJ1-2; perhaps TRBD1 as D (6 bases). There are 14 residues in the CDR3. The V and J ends lost 5 bases and 0 bases respectively, with 10 bases between them. Here the CDR3 reads CASSRDTANYGYTF. CDR3 nucleotide sequence: TGTGCCAGCAGTCGGGACACCGCTAACTATGGCTACACCTTC.

This clonotype appeared a few times. V gene TRBV15 combines with J gene TRBJ2-3; either TRBD1 or TRBD2 may fit D (5 bases each). CDR1 is LNHNV and CDR2 is YYDKDF in the germline V gene (reference sequence). V was trimmed by 3 bases and J by 0 bases, leaving 10 bases between them. The length of the CDR3 is 15 residues. The CDR3 region has the DNA TGTGCCACCAGCAGGGGGACGACTAGCACAGATACGCAGTATTTT. Translation gives CATSRGTTSTDTQYF.

This clonotype came up a few times. The V and J genes are TRBV20-1 and TRBJ2-1, with TRBD2 matching 12 bases. The CDR3 extends over 12 amino acids. Germline V gene lookup returns CDR1 DFQATT and CDR2 SNEGSKA (reference sequence). V gave up 4 bases and J gave up 13 bases; unmatched junction bases: 5. The CDR3 bases are TGCAGTGCTACCCTAGCGGGAGGGGGACAGTTCTTC. Protein: CSATLAGGGQFF.

The chain links TRBV7-2 to TRBJ2-5; D is unresolved. CDR3 length: 13 residues. The germline CDR1 and CDR2 sequences are SGHTA and FQGNSA. V lost 5 bases and J 6 bases, leaving 13 bases between the germline ends. The CDR3 region has the DNA TGTGCCAGCAGCGTAACAAGAACTCAGACCCAGTACTTC. Translating it yields CASSVTRTQTQYF.

The V and J genes are TRBV7-6 and TRBJ1-3; D is undetermined. Trimming shortened V by 1 base and J by 0 bases, and 13 bases separated the two germline ends. Germline V gives CDR1 SGHVS, CDR2 FNYEAQ. This CDR3 is 17 amino acids long. CDR3 region: CASSLVGAVSSGNTIYF. The CDR3, as DNA: TGTGCCAGCAGCTTAGTGGGCGCCGTAAGCTCTGGAAACACCATATATTTT.

This clonotype has more than one count but fewer than ten. V is TRBV9 and J is TRBJ2-4; 8 nucleotides agree with TRBD2. Germline CDR1 and CDR2: SGDLS and YYNGEE. The junction had 8 bases not matched to a gene; V was cut back by 4 bases and J by 2 bases. This CDR3 comprises 16 residues. The DNA of the CDR3 is TGTGCCAGCAGCAACAAAGCGGGAGTGTCCAAAAACATTCAGTACTTC. As protein: CASSNKAGVSKNIQYF.

This rearrangement joins TRBV5-1 to TRBJ2-3; D perhaps matches TRBD1 (6 bases). The CDR3 has 15 amino acids. The V end was cut by 0 bases, the J end by 2 bases, with 10 bases between. Germline V gives CDR1 SGHRS, CDR2 YFSETQ. For the CDR3, the DNA is TGCGCCAGCAGCTTGGAACAGGGACCCACAGATACGCAGTATTTT. Its protein is CASSLEQGPTDTQYF. The whole variable domain, remainder taken from reference TRBV5-1 and TRBJ2-3, is KAGVTQTPRYLIKTRGQQVTLSCSPISGHRSVSWYQQTPGQGLQFLFEYFSETQRNKGNFPGRFSGRQFSNSRSEMNVSTLELGDSALYLCASSLEQGPTDTQYFGPGTRLTVL.

The gene calls are TRBV13 and TRBJ1-2, with 8 positions matching TRBD1. This CDR3 is 15 amino acids long. V trimming: 1 base; J trimming: 4 bases; junction bases outside the gene matches: 5. Germline lookup yields CDR1 PRHDT and CDR2 FYEKMQ (reference sequence). The CDR3: CASSLDWDRIYGYTF. The CDR3 DNA follows: TGTGCCAGCAGCTTAGATTGGGACAGGATCTATGGCTACACCTTC.